A selection of T cell receptor beta chains follows, all from one sample in a study of PD-1 blockade in classical Hodgkin lymphoma. TCRdb's copy holds only in-frame clones and misses some; the assay was immunoSEQ multiplex PCR. Of 72,000 or so clones listed, about 93% are singletons. The specimen comprised peripheral blood mononuclear cells (PBMCs), sampled at baseline. Receptors were obtained from a human donor with classical Hodgkin lymphoma. The CDR3 runs from the conserved cysteine through the conserved F or W. Each record gives: D gene, J gene, clone size, V gene, CDR3 length, CDR3 protein, CDR3 DNA. A D gene is named only where the DNA matches it firmly. Clone size is stated in some rows and not others, as once, few, many or a class when expanded.

>TRBD2|TRBJ2-5|.|TRBV6-5|16
CASSYSIAGVSETQYF
TGTGCCAGCAGTTACTCGATAGCGGGAGTATCAGAGACCCAGTACTTC
>.|TRBJ2-7|.|TRBV29-1|12
CSVAGGAGEQYF
TGCAGCGTTGCCGGGGGCGCCGGCGAGCAGTACTTC
>TRBD2|TRBJ2-3|.|TRBV10-1|17
CASREGTSPDTADTQYF
TGCGCCAGCAGGGAAGGGACTAGCCCCGACACGGCAGATACGCAGTATTTT
>TRBD1|TRBJ1-4|.|TRBV6-6|15
CASRTFTGVNEKLFF
TGTGCCAGCAGAACCTTTACAGGGGTCAATGAAAAACTGTTTTTT
>TRBD2|TRBJ2-1|.|TRBV9|15
CASSVEGTKGNEQFF
TGTGCCAGCAGCGTAGAGGGGACTAAGGGCAATGAGCAGTTCTTC
>TRBD2|TRBJ2-3|.|TRBV18|16
CASSPGTSGTSDTQYF
TGTGCCAGCTCACCGGGGACTAGCGGGACATCCGATACGCAGTATTTT
>.|TRBJ1-1|.|TRBV29-1|12
CSVEGDSAVAFF
TGCAGCGTTGAAGGTGACTCCGCGGTGGCTTTCTTT
>.|TRBJ2-2|.|TRBV18|13
CASSPPDTGELFF
TGTGCCAGCTCACCCCCTGATACCGGGGAGCTGTTTTTT
>.|TRBJ2-7|.|TRBV4-2|14
CASSQDPLPDEQYF
TGTGCCAGCAGCCAAGATCCCTTACCAGACGAGCAGTACTTC
>TRBD1|TRBJ2-7|.|TRBV19|16
CASSIGGTGVTYEQYF
TGTGCCAGTAGTATAGGAGGGACAGGGGTTACCTACGAGCAGTACTTC
>.|TRBJ1-3|.|TRBV19|15
CASKARANSGNTIYF
TGTGCCAGTAAGGCCAGGGCTAACTCTGGAAACACCATATATTTT
>TRBD1|TRBJ1-4|.|TRBV27|14
CASSLGTGLEKLFF
TGTGCCAGCAGTTTGGGGACAGGGCTGGAAAAACTGTTTTTT
>TRBD2|TRBJ2-3|.|TRBV10-2|14
CATRTSGYTDTQYF
TGCGCCACCCGGACTAGCGGGTACACAGATACGCAGTATTTT
>TRBD2|TRBJ2-1|.|TRBV7-9|19
CASSLSPFWGLAGNNEQFF
TGTGCCAGCAGCTTATCCCCATTTTGGGGACTAGCGGGAAACAATGAGCAGTTCTTC
>TRBD1|TRBJ1-4|.|TRBV18|17
CASSPKSRGGTNEKLFF
TGTGCCAGCTCACCCAAAAGTCGAGGGGGCACTAATGAAAAACTGTTTTTT
>TRBD1|TRBJ1-6|.|TRBV29-1|13
CSVQDREDSPLHF
TGCAGCGTCCAGGACAGGGAGGATTCACCCCTCCACTTT
>.|TRBJ2-5|.|TRBV7-7|13
CASSTGQKETQYF
TGTGCCAGCAGCACCGGACAGAAAGAGACCCAGTACTTC
>TRBD1|TRBJ2-7|.|TRBV16|19
CASSQSEKRTGDSLYEQYF
TGTGCCAGCAGCCAATCGGAAAAAAGGACAGGGGACTCCCTCTACGAGCAGTACTTC
>.|TRBJ1-1|.|TRBV5-1|16
CASSFGKGNMNTEAFF
TGCGCCAGCAGCTTTGGGAAGGGGAACATGAACACTGAAGCTTTCTTT
>TRBD2|TRBJ2-1|.|TRBV19|17
CASSIPDSFSGISGQFF
TGTGCCAGTAGTATCCCCGACTCCTTTAGCGGGATTTCTGGGCAGTTCTTC
>TRBD2|TRBJ2-7|few|TRBV5-4|14
CASGHSGSSREQYF
TGTGCCAGCGGTCATAGCGGGAGCTCGAGGGAGCAGTACTTC
>TRBD2|TRBJ2-1|.|TRBV10-3|19
CAISGGVAGRVLDYNEQFF
TGTGCCATCAGTGGGGGGGTAGCGGGACGAGTACTGGACTACAATGAGCAGTTCTTC
>TRBD1|TRBJ2-7|.|TRBV4-1|14
CASTSGQGASEQYF
TGCGCCAGCACCTCGGGACAGGGGGCATCCGAGCAGTACTTC